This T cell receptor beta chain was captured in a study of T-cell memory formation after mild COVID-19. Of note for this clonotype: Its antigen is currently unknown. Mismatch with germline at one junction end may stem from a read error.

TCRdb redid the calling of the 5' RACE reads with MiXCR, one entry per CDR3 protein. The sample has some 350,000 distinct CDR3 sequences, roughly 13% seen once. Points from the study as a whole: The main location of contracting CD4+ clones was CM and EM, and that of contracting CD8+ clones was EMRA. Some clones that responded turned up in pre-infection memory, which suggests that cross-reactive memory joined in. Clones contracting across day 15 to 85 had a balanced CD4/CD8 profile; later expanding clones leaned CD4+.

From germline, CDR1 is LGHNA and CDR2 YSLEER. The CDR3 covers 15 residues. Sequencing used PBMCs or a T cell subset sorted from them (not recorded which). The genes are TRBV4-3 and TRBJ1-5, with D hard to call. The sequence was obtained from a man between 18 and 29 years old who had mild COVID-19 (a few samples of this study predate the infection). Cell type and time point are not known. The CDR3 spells CASSQGRSSNQHQHF. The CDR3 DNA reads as TGCGCCAGCAGCCAAGGCAGGTCTAGCAATCAGCACCAGCATTTT.